The next 16 T cell receptor beta chains were all read from a single sample in a study of beta chain features in type 1 diabetes. Study-wide results and caveats: Shortening of TCRB CDR3s, moderate but significant, appeared in all four CD4+ subsets of Type 1 diabetes patients.

Reverse transcribing all isolated RNA meant expressed TCRB transcripts were sequenced. The method was immunoSEQ multiplex PCR; TCRdb's version includes in-frame clones alone and lacks a portion of them. The repertoire holds about 340,000 clones, with 13% as singletons. What these receptors recognize is not known. Specimen: naive CD4+ T cells from blood. These receptors originate from a woman younger than 35 with type 1 diabetes.

The genes are TRBV28 and TRBJ1-2, with 7 bases identical to TRBD1. Per the germline V gene, CDR1 is MDHEN and CDR2 is SYDVKM. With 7 bases clipped from V and 6 bases from J, the junction kept 11 bases outside the gene matches. This CDR3 is 14 amino acids long. Here the CDR3 reads CASTLRGLHNGYTF. The CDR3 DNA reads TGTGCCAGCACCCTAAGGGGGCTGCACAATGGCTACACCTTC.

V gene TRBV15 combines with J gene TRBJ2-1; TRBD2 matches at 11 bases. After removal of 5 bases from V and 4 bases from J, the junction contained 4 bases not matched to a gene. The CDR3 covers 15 residues. Per germline, CDR1 LNHNV and CDR2 YYDKDF (reference sequence). CDR3 sequence (DNA): TGTGCCACCAGCGTACTAGCGGGAGCATACAATGAGCAGTTCTTC. It encodes CATSVLAGAYNEQFF.

This chain links TRBV7-8 with TRBJ2-3; 8 nucleotides agree with TRBD2. V shed 6 bases and J 3 bases; nucleotides not matched to a gene: 2. The CDR3 consists of 13 residues. The V gene's germline CDR1 is SGHVS and CDR2 FQNEAQ. CDR3 DNA: TGTGCCAGCAGGTCTAGCGGGACAGATACGCAGTATTTT. Translated, it gives CASRSSGTDTQYF.

V and J are TRBV30 and TRBJ1-5; D is unclear. Per germline, CDR1 GTSNPN and CDR2 SVGIG (reference sequence). The germline V and J ends were trimmed by 0 bases and 5 bases, with 8 bases remaining between them. The CDR3 runs 13 residues. The CDR3 is CAWSVRADQPQHF. Written as DNA, the CDR3 is TGTGCCTGGAGTGTACGCGCTGATCAGCCCCAGCATTTT.

This clone came up a few times. The chain uses TRBV23-1 and TRBJ2-7; tentative D call: TRBD1 (6 bases). TRBV23-1 counts as an open reading frame of uncertain function. The CDR3 runs 16 residues. V was clipped by 7 bases and J by 5 bases, with 24 bases between them. CDR3 nucleotides: TGCGCCAGCACATACGCCTTGGCCAGGGGACGGGACGAGCAGTACTTC. Its translation is CASTYALARGRDEQYF.

A few counts support this clone. The chain uses TRBV9 and TRBJ2-5, with 10 bases identical to TRBD2. Germline lookup yields CDR1 SGDLS and CDR2 YYNGEE. CDR3 length: 17 amino acids. With 0 bases clipped from V and 2 bases from J, the junction kept 7 bases outside the gene matches. CDR3 in amino acids: CASSVEAGGPRQETQYF. The CDR3 coding sequence is TGTGCCAGCAGCGTAGAAGCGGGAGGGCCTCGGCAAGAGACCCAGTACTTC. The entire variable domain, with the rest obtained from reference TRBV9 and TRBJ2-5, is as follows: DSGVTQTPKHLITATGQRVTLRCSPRSGDLSVYWYQQSLDQGLQFLIQYYNGEERAKGNILERFSAQQFPDLHSELNLSSLELGDSALYFCASSVEAGGPRQETQYFGPGTRLLVL.

This clone was counted only a few times. The CDR3 sequence: CASSADSKNIQYF. CDR3 nucleotide sequence: TGTGCCAGCAGCGCGGACAGTAAAAACATTCAGTACTTC. The chain links TRBV2 to TRBJ2-4; D is possibly TRBD1 (6 bases). This CDR3 is built from 13 residues. V was shortened by 6 bases and J by 4 bases, with 10 bases between the two germline ends. Germline V gene data show CDR1 as SNHLY and CDR2 as FYNNEI.

This clone was counted only a few times. The V call is TRBV6-1, the J call TRBJ2-3; the D gene is possibly TRBD2 (7 bases). Trimming took 0 bases from V and 2 from J, leaving 15 bases between them. Germline CDR1 is MNHNS and CDR2 is SASEGT. The CDR3 is 17 residues long. The CDR3 bases are TGTGCCAGCAGTGAAGCGGGGGGGGGCCCACACACAGATACGCAGTATTTT. Protein sequence: CASSEAGGGPHTDTQYF.

This clone was observed a few times. The rearrangement links TRBV10-3 to TRBJ2-5, with 7 positions matching TRBD1. CDR1 and CDR2 from the germline V gene are ENHRY and SYGVKD. This CDR3 is 12 amino acids long. Trimming took 11 bases from V and 2 from J; bases not matched to a gene: 5. The CDR3 coding sequence is TGTGCCTCAGGGACAGTGCAAGAGACCCAGTACTTC. Its protein product is CASGTVQETQYF.

This clone was counted only a few times. The V and J genes are TRBV27 and TRBJ2-7; 8 positions agree with TRBD2. The germline CDR1 and CDR2 sequences are MNHEY and SMNVEV (reference sequence). CDR3 length equals 14 residues. The junction had 8 bases not matched to a gene; V was cut back by 5 bases and J by 5 bases. CDR3 in amino acids: CASSPWTSRHEQYV. Here the CDR3 DNA reads TGTGCCAGCAGTCCTTGGACTAGCCGCCACGAGCAGTACGTC.

A few counts support this clone. The chain uses TRBV4-3 and TRBJ2-5, with TRBD1 matching 7 bases. This CDR3 has 17 residues. Germline values: CDR1 LGHNA, CDR2 YSLEER. V gave up 0 bases and J gave up 5 bases; unmatched junction bases: 12. The CDR3 loop is CASSQDPPQGVMETQYF. The CDR3 nucleotides are TGCGCCAGCAGCCAAGATCCGCCTCAGGGGGTCATGGAGACCCAGTACTTC.

This clone was observed a handful of times. This CDR3 is CASGEGKNTEAFF. DNA for the CDR3: TGTGCCAGCGGGGAGGGAAAGAACACTGAAGCTTTCTTT. The J gene is TRBJ1-1, the V gene TRBV7-2; D not certain. V was trimmed by 8 bases and J by 1 base, leaving 11 bases between them. The germline CDR1 and CDR2 sequences are SGHTA and FQGNSA. The CDR3 spans 13 residues. Filled out from reference TRBV7-2 and TRBJ1-1, the complete variable domain reads GAGVSQSPSNKVTEKGKDVELRCDPISGHTALYWYRQSLGQGLEFLIYFQGNSAPDKSGLPSDRFSAERTGGSVSTLTIQRTQQEDSAVYLCASGEGKNTEAFFGQGTRLTVV.

V gene TRBV2 combines with J gene TRBJ1-1; the match to TRBD1 covers 9 bases. This CDR3 has 17 residues. Germline V lookup: CDR1 SNHLY, CDR2 FYNNEI. V trimming: 6 bases; J trimming: 3 bases; junction bases outside the gene matches: 14. CDR3 bases: TGTGCCAGCAGGACTACCGACAGGGGGGATTACGACACTGAAGCTTTCTTT. The encoded protein is CASRTTDRGDYDTEAFF.

This clone has a handful of counts. The CDR3 coding sequence is TGTGCCAGCAGTTTACCAGGTGGGGGGGGAGCTTTCTTT. Its protein is CASSLPGGGGAFF. The chain couples TRBV27 to TRBJ1-1; a possible D gene is TRBD1 (5 bases). Germline CDR1 and CDR2: MNHEY and SMNVEV (reference sequence). This CDR3 is 13 amino acids long. V dropped 2 bases and J dropped 10 bases, with 14 bases sitting between them.

This clone was seen more than once but under ten times. The rearrangement links TRBV7-2 to TRBJ1-2; 8 bases are shared with TRBD1. The CDR3 totals 14 residues. J gave up 7 bases and V 2 bases, and 6 bases lay outside the gene matches. Germline-derived CDR1 and CDR2 are SGHTA and FQGNSA. CDR3: CASSLLGQGSGYTF. The CDR3 bases are TGTGCCAGCAGCTTACTCGGACAGGGCAGTGGCTACACCTTC.

V usage is TRBV7-9 and J usage is TRBJ1-1, with D perhaps matching TRBD1 (5 bases). V lost 10 bases and J 3 bases, leaving 21 bases between the germline ends. CDR1 is SEHNR and CDR2 is FQNEAQ in the germline V gene (reference sequence). The CDR3 extends over 15 amino acids. The CDR3 protein is CATTPGWGVDTEAFF. CDR3 DNA: TGTGCCACCACTCCTGGGTGGGGGGTGGACACTGAAGCTTTCTTT.